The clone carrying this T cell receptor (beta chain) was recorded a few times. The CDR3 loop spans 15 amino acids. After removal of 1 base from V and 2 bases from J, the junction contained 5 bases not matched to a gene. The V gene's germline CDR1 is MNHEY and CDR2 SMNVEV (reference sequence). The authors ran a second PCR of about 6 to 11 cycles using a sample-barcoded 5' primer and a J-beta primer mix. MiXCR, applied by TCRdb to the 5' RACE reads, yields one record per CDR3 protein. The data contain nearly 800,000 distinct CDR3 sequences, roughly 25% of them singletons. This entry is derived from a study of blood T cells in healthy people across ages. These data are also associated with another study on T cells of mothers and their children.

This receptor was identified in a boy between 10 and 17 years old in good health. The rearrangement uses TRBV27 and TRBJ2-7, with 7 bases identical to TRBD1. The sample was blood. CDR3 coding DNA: TGTGCCAGCAGTTTATTGGGACAGTTAACCTACGAGCAGTACTTC. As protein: CASSLLGQLTYEQYF.